This T cell receptor beta chain was retrieved from a study of a mutant IDH1 vaccine in newly diagnosed glioma. Whole-study context: Patients in the study were vaccinated eight times, receiving shots in weeks 1, 3, 5, 7, 11, 15, 19 and 23. Previous care, which was radiotherapy, temozolomide, or both, most often involved both. Vaccines were begun 4-6 weeks after radiotherapy alone, or with temozolomide cycles.

The CDR3 totals 14 residues. Germline CDR1 reads GTSNPN; CDR2 reads SVGIG (reference sequence). The ends were cut back, 0 bases at V and 4 bases at J, with 12 bases in the middle. Here immunoSEQ multiplex PCR was the method, and the copy in TCRdb shows in-frame clones only, minus some. The sample consists of more than 55,000 clones, 82% of them appearing once. Time point described: week 5, during vaccination. Doses consisted of 300 ug of mutant IDH1 20-mer peptide each, paired with topical imiquimod. As regards this clone: What it recognizes is unknown.

Study conclusions and caveats: The occurrence of vaccine-induced immune responses was seen in more than 85% of patients.

The sample in question was PBMCs, obtained from a glioma patient whose treatment included an IDH1 peptide vaccine. The chain employs TRBV30 and TRBJ1-1; D not resolved. The source of this sequence is a woman aged 18-29 years with glioma. Some clones in this sample may be carry-over from other donors' samples. The CDR3 spells CAWSVSLRTTEAFF. Here the CDR3 DNA reads TGTGCCTGGAGTGTGAGTTTGCGTACCACTGAAGCTTTCTTT. Filled out from reference TRBV30 and TRBJ1-1, the complete variable domain reads SQTIHQWPATLVQPVGSPLSLECTVEGTSNPNLYWYRQAAGRGLQLLFYSVGIGQISSEVPQNLSASRPQDRQFILSSKKLLLSDSGFYLCAWSVSLRTTEAFFGQGTRLTVV.